Presented here are 2 T cell receptor beta chains from one specimen sequenced in a study of blood T cell repertoires in COVID-19. Profiling relied on immunoSEQ multiplex PCR, and the TCRdb table lists in-frame clones only, not all of them. The table lists about 100,000 clones, around 88% of them singletons, with about 1.8% in the top ten. The sequencing sample was made of peripheral blood. These receptors were collected from an older man with acute or convalescent COVID-19.

This clone was found once. The rearrangement links TRBV29-1 to TRBJ2-7, with 11 positions matching TRBD2. Germline CDR1 reads SQVTM; CDR2 reads ANQGSEA. This CDR3 spans 13 amino acids. The J segment lost 3 bases and the V segment lost 5 bases, leaving 3 bases of the junction unmatched. The CDR3, as DNA: TGCAGCGTTATGACTAGCGGGAACTACGAGCAGTACTTC. Amino acid sequence: CSVMTSGNYEQYF.

The rearrangement joins TRBV5-1 to TRBJ2-7, with 7 bases lining up with TRBD1. The trim removed 4 bases at V and 0 bases at J, leaving 10 bases unmatched. The CDR3 loop spans 16 amino acids. CDR1 SGHRS and CDR2 YFSETQ come from the germline V gene. CDR3: CASSHTGAGNSYEQYF. The CDR3 nucleotides read TGCGCCAGCAGCCACACAGGGGCCGGCAACTCCTACGAGCAGTACTTC. Full variable domain (rest looked up from reference TRBV5-1 and TRBJ2-7): KAGVTQTPRYLIKTRGQQVTLSCSPISGHRSVSWYQQTPGQGLQFLFEYFSETQRNKGNFPGRFSGRQFSNSRSEMNVSTLELGDSALYLCASSHTGAGNSYEQYFGPGTRLTVT.